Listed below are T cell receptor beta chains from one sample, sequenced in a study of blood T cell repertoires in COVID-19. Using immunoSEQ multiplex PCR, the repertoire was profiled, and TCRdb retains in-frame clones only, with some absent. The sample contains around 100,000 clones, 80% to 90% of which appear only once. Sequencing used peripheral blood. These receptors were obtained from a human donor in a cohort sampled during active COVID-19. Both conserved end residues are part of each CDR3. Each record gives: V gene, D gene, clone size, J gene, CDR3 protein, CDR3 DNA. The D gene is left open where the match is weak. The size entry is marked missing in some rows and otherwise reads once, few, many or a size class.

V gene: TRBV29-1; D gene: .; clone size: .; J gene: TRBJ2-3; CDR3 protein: CSVWPPQTDTQYF; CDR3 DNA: TGCAGCGTCTGGCCGCCCCAAACAGATACGCAGTATTTT
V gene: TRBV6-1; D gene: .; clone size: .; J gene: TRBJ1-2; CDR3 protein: CASSEIWGDYGYTF; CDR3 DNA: TGTGCCAGCAGTGAAATTTGGGGGGACTATGGCTACACCTTC
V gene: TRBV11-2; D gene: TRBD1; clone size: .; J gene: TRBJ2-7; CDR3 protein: CASSLGKTGAISYEQYF; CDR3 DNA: TGTGCCAGCAGCTTGGGGAAGACAGGGGCGATCTCCTACGAGCAGTACTTC
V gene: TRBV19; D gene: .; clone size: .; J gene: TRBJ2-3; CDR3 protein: CASRGGGTDTQYF; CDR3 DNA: TGTGCCAGTAGAGGAGGGGGCACAGATACGCAGTATTTT
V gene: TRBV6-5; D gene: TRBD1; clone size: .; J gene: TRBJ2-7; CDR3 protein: CASRDRGTVEQYF; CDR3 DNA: TGTGCCAGCAGAGACAGGGGTACGGTCGAGCAGTACTTC
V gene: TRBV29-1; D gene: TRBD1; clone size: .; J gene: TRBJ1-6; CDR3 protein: CSVRTGGDNSPLHF; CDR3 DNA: TGCAGCGTGAGGACAGGGGGCGATAATTCACCCCTCCACTTT
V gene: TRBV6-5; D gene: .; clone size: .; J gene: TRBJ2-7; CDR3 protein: CASSYFGGGQSYEQYF; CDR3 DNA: TGTGCCAGCAGTTACTTTGGGGGCGGACAGTCCTACGAGCAGTACTTC
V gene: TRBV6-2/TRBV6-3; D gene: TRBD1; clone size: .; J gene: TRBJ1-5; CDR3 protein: CASSLPRTGGGQPQHF; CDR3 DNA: TGTGCCAGCAGCCTCCCTCGGACAGGGGGTGGTCAGCCCCAGCATTTT
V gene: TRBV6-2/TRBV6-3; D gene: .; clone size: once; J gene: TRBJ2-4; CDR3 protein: CASSTSPATAKNIQYF; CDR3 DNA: TGTGCCAGCAGTACCTCCCCAGCGACCGCCAAAAACATTCAGTACTTC
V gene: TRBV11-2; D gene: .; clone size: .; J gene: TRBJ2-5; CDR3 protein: CASSLYPTQYF; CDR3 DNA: TGTGCCAGCAGCTTATATCCCACCCAGTACTTC
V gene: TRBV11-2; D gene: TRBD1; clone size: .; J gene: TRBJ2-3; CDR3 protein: CASSLDGTGADTQYF; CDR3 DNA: TGTGCCAGCAGCTTAGATGGGACAGGGGCAGATACGCAGTATTTT
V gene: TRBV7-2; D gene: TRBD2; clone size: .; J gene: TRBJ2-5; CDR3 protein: CASSPGLAGLKETQYF; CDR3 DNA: TGTGCCAGCAGCCCTGGACTAGCGGGGTTGAAAGAGACCCAGTACTTC
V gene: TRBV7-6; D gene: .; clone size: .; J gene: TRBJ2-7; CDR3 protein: CASSGLNAEQYF; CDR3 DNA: TGTGCCAGCAGCGGACTGAATGCCGAGCAGTACTTC
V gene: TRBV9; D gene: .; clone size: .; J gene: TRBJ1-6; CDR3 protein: CASSVGRGESPLHF; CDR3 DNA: TGTGCCAGCAGCGTAGGGAGGGGTGAGTCACCCCTCCACTTT
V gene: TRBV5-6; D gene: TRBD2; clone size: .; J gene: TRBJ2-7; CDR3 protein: CASSWGGGAYEQYF; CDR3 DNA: TGTGCCAGCAGCTGGGGCGGGGGGGCCTACGAGCAGTACTTC
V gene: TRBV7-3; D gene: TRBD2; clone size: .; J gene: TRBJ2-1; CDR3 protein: CASSSGTSGTNEQFF; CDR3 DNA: TGTGCCAGCAGCTCCGGGACTAGCGGGACGAATGAGCAGTTCTTC
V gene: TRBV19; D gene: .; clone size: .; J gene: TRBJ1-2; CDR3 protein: CASSPPQGALGYTF; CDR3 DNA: TGTGCCAGTAGTCCTCCACAGGGAGCATTGGGCTACACCTTC
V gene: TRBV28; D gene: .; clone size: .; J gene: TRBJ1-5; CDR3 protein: CASSLSGVNSNQPQHF; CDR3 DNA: TGTGCCAGCAGTTTATCCGGGGTAAACAGCAATCAGCCCCAGCATTTT
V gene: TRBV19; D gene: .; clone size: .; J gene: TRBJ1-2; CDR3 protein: CASSTGRDGYTF; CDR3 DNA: TGTGCCAGTTCGACAGGAAGAGATGGCTACACCTTC
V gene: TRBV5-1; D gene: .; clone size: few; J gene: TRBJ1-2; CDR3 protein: CASSLGANYGYTF; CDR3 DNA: TGCGCCAGCAGCTTGGGAGCTAACTATGGCTACACCTTC
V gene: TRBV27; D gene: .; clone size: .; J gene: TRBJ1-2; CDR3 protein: CASSKQGGGYTF; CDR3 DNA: TGTGCCAGCAGTAAGCAGGGTGGAGGCTACACCTTC
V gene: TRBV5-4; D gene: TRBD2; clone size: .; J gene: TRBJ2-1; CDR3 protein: CASSYPGTSYEQFF; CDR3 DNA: TGTGCCAGCAGCTACCCCGGGACTAGCTATGAGCAGTTCTTC
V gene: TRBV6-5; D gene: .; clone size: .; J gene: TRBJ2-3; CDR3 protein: CASRRTGTDTQYF; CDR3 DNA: TGTGCCAGCAGAAGGACAGGCACAGATACGCAGTATTTT
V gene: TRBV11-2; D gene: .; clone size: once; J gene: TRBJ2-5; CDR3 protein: CASSTGTSQETQYF; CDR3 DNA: TGTGCCAGCAGCACGGGGACATCACAAGAGACCCAGTACTTC
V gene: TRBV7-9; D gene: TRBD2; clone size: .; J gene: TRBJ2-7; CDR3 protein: CASSSGTTYEQYF; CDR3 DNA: TGTGCCAGCAGCTCCGGGACTACTTACGAGCAGTACTTC
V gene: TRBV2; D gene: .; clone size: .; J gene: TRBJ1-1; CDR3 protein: CASSVQGLNTEAFF; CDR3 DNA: TGTGCCAGCAGTGTTCAGGGGCTTAACACTGAAGCTTTCTTT
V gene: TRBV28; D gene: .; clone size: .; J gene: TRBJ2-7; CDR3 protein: CASRSLGTRAYEQYF; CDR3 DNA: TGTGCCAGCAGGTCCCTCGGGACAAGAGCCTACGAGCAGTACTTC
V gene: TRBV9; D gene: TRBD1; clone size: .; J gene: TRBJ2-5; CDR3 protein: CASSGGQVQETQYF; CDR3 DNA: TGTGCCAGCAGCGGGGGACAGGTCCAAGAGACCCAGTACTTC
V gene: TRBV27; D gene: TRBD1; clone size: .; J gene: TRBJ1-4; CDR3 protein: CASSSTLKPGQFNEKLFF; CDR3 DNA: TGTGCCAGCAGTTCAACCTTGAAACCGGGACAGTTTAATGAAAAACTGTTTTTT
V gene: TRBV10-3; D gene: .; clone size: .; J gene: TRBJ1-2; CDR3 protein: CAISDPTMGQVNYGYTF; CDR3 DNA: TGTGCCATCAGTGACCCCACGATGGGGCAGGTTAACTATGGCTACACCTTC
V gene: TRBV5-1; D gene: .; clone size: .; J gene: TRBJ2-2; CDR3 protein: CASSGRDSYTGELFF; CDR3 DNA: TGCGCCAGCAGCGGCCGGGACTCTTACACCGGGGAGCTGTTTTTT
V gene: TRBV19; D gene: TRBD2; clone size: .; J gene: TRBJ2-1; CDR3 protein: CASSSGLGLAGASNEQFF; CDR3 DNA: TGTGCCAGTAGTTCAGGCCTGGGACTAGCGGGAGCATCGAATGAGCAGTTCTTC
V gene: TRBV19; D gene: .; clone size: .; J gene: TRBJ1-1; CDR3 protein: CASSVQNTEAFF; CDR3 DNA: TGTGCCAGTAGTGTTCAAAACACTGAAGCTTTCTTT
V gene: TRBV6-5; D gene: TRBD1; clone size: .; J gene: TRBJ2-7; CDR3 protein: CASHTQDRGRYEQYF; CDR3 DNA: TGTGCCAGCCATACCCAGGACAGGGGGAGGTACGAGCAGTACTTC
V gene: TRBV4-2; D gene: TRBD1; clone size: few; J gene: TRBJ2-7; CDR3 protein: CASSQDVTQGNEQYF; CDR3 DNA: TGTGCCAGCAGCCAAGACGTGACACAGGGGAACGAGCAGTACTTC
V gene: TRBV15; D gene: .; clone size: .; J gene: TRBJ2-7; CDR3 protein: CATSRESTGSYEQYF; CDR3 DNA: TGTGCCACCAGCAGAGAGTCCACAGGATCCTACGAGCAGTACTTC
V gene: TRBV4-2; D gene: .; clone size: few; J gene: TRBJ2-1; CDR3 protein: CASSQDRQDPNEQFF; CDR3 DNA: TGTGCCAGCAGCCAAGACCGACAGGATCCCAATGAGCAGTTCTTC
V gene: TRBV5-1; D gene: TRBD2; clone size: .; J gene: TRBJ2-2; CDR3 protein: CASTIRTSGTGELFF; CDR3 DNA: TGCGCCAGCACAATCCGGACTAGCGGGACCGGGGAGCTGTTTTTT
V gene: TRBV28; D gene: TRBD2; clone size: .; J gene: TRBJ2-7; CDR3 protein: CASSSRSGRRYEQYF; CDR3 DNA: TGTGCCAGCAGTTCCCGCAGCGGGAGACGGTACGAGCAGTACTTC
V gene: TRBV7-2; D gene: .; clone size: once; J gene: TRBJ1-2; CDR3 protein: CASSSGRVNGYTF; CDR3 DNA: TGTGCCAGCAGCTCAGGGAGGGTGAATGGCTACACCTTC
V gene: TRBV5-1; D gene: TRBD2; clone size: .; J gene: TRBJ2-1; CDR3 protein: CASSLTSGSYNEQFF; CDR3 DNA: TGCGCCAGCAGCTTGACTAGCGGCTCCTACAATGAGCAGTTCTTC
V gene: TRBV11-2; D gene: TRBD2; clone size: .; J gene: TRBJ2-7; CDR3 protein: CASSLAGSGRLYEQYF; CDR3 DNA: TGTGCCAGCAGCTTAGCGGGTAGCGGGAGGCTCTACGAGCAGTACTTC
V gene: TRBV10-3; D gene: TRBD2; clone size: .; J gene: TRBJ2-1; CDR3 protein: CAISGREAYNEQFF; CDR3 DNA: TGTGCCATCAGTGGGCGGGAGGCGTACAATGAGCAGTTCTTC
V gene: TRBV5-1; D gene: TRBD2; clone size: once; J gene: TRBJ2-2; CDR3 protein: CASSLDAGGVGTGELFF; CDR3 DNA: TGCGCCAGCAGCTTGGACGCGGGGGGCGTTGGCACCGGGGAGCTGTTTTTT